This entry lists 8 T cell receptor beta chains sequenced from one sample in a study of PD-L1 blockade in urothelial cancer. The table came from immunoSEQ multiplex PCR; TCRdb's copy has only in-frame clones and leaves some out. The data contain about 81,000 clones, roughly nine tenths of them singletons. Sequenced material: PBMCs, taken around atezolizumab (anti-PD-L1) treatment. These receptors came from a man between 60 and 75 years old with urothelial cancer.

In DNA form, the CDR3 reads TGTGCCAGCAACTTTCGTGACAGGGGTAACACTGAAGCTTTCTTT. It yields the protein CASNFRDRGNTEAFF. The chain couples TRBV27 to TRBJ1-1; TRBD1 aligns across 8 bases. This CDR3 comprises 15 residues. The V and J ends lost 7 bases and 2 bases, in that order; junction bases with no gene match: 9. Germline V gene data show CDR1 as MNHEY and CDR2 as SMNVEV (reference sequence).

The V gene is TRBV4-3, the J gene TRBJ2-7; perhaps TRBD2 as D (6 bases). Germline loops: CDR1 LGHNA, CDR2 YSLEER. The CDR3 extends over 15 amino acids. V was shortened by 2 bases and J by 4 bases, with 15 bases between the two germline ends. The chain's CDR3 is CASSQFLSSEYEQYF. The CDR3 DNA follows: TGCGCCAGCAGCCAATTTTTGTCTAGCGAGTACGAGCAGTACTTC.

This clone was counted once. J is TRBJ2-1 and V is TRBV4-1, with D possibly being TRBD1 (6 bases). This CDR3 is built from 17 residues. Trimming stripped 3 bases from V and 7 bases from J, with 22 bases between. Germline CDR1 is MGHRA and CDR2 is YSYEKL. CDR3 DNA: TGCGCCAGCAGCCAGATCGGTACAGGGCGAGGGTCTAATGAGCAGTTCTTC. Translated: CASSQIGTGRGSNEQFF.

The V call is TRBV9, the J call TRBJ1-1, with D possibly being TRBD1 (6 bases). The V gene's germline CDR1 is SGDLS and CDR2 YYNGEE. The V and J ends lost 4 bases and 6 bases respectively, with 19 bases between them. The CDR3 has 15 amino acids. CDR3 DNA: TGTGCCAGCAGCCCACGGACAGTCCCGAGCGCTGAAGCTTTCTTT. Translating gives CASSPRTVPSAEAFF.

The CDR3 DNA is TGTGCCAGTAGTCAATCAGGGCCTCCACCCCTCCACTTT. Amino acids: CASSQSGPPPLHF. The V call is TRBV19, the J call TRBJ1-6, with TRBD1 as a possible D gene (5 bases). CDR1 is LNHDA, CDR2 SQIVND, per germline (reference sequence). The CDR3 is 13 residues long. The germline V and J ends were trimmed by 5 bases and 11 bases, with 13 bases remaining between them.

The rearrangement links TRBV7-2 to TRBJ2-1; 13 bases are a match to TRBD2. The trim removed 5 bases at V and 8 bases at J, leaving 9 bases unmatched. Germline loops: CDR1 SGHTA, CDR2 FQGNSA. CDR3 size: 16 residues. Here the CDR3 DNA reads TGTGCCAGCAGCCTCGGGACTAGCGGGGTGGGTTATGAGCAGTTCTTC. Its translation: CASSLGTSGVGYEQFF.

The chain joins TRBV5-1 to TRBJ2-7; weak D call: TRBD2 (6 bases). Germline V gene sequence: CDR1 SGHRS, CDR2 YFSETQ. V dropped 0 bases and J dropped 10 bases, with 17 bases sitting between them. This CDR3 comprises 14 residues. The CDR3 nucleotides are TGCGCCAGCAGCTTGGCGGGGGAGTTGAGAACTCAGTACTTC. Its protein is CASSLAGELRTQYF.

The chain uses TRBV30 and TRBJ1-5; D is undetermined. Germline-derived CDR1 and CDR2 are GTSNPN and SVGIG (reference sequence). The germline V and J ends were trimmed by 5 bases and 0 bases, with 11 bases remaining between them. The CDR3 sequence is 14 residues long. The CDR3 reads CAWGGIYSNQPQHF. CDR3 DNA sequence: TGTGCCTGGGGCGGGATTTATAGCAATCAGCCCCAGCATTTT.